This T cell receptor beta chain was sequenced during a study of CD8 T cells in ankylosing spondylitis. Quantitative 5'-RACE was performed with molecular barcodes, and it yielded the TCR beta libraries. Each CDR3 protein gets one entry after TCRdb re-called the 5' RACE reads with MiXCR. This table has over 400,000 distinct CDR3 sequences, roughly 27% appearing once. Study results and caveats: Ankylosing spondylitis blood appeared to be characterized by a TCR beta motif of 8 or 9 highly homologous variants. Disease-associated clones were CD8+ and fairly uncommon in peripheral blood.

CDR3 length: 14 residues. The germline CDR1 and CDR2 sequences are SGHAT and FQNNGV. The V and J ends lost 5 bases and 1 base respectively, with 11 bases between them. As regards this clonotype: Its antigen is unidentified.

This rearrangement joins TRBV11-2 to TRBJ1-2, with a tentative D call TRBD1 (6 bases). This clonotype originated in a male donor with ankylosing spondylitis. The material sequenced was blood, either unsorted or a sorted T cell fraction (not recorded which). Here the CDR3 DNA reads TGTGCCAGCAGCCTGGACAGCTTTAACTATGGCTACACCTTC. The encoded protein is CASSLDSFNYGYTF. Full variable domain (outside the CDR3, taken from reference TRBV11-2 and TRBJ1-2): EAGVAQSPRYKIIEKRQSVAFWCNPISGHATLYWYQQILGQGPKLLIQFQNNGVVDDSQLPKDRFSAERLKGVDSTLKIQPAKLEDSAVYLCASSLDSFNYGYTFGSGTRLTVV.